This T cell receptor (beta chain) was obtained from a study of T cell responses to AZD1222 COVID-19 vaccine (dated by TCRdb to the early 2020s). About the investigation overall: AZD1222 recipients with second doses at about 4 weeks or about 12 weeks were pooled, because spike-specific TCR depth and breadth did not differ between schedules. TCR sequencing covered over 230 trial participants: 200 to 210 given two doses of AZD1222 and 26 given two doses of MenACWY control vaccine. Trial participants were enrolled into age subgroups of 18-55, 56-69 and 70-plus years, which contained approximately 150, 30 and 60 TCR-sequenced participants, respectively.

This specimen's time point label, interpreted: baseline before first vaccination. Vaccinee samples came from UK trials COV001 and COV002, including a single-blind randomized controlled phase 2/3 trial of AZD1222 (ChAdOx1 nCoV-19) in healthy adults. For TCRbeta chain sequencing, PBMC samples from trial participants were taken at day 0 and at day 28 after the second dose. What the study reported, not specific to this receptor: In the small 56-69-year group, the increase in depth fell short of significance, most likely because of low power. Because no day 14 peak-response samples were available, the repertoires could be characterized only after the peak T cell response. CD4 TCRs associated with the vaccine covered the entire spike protein, and the dominant responses were in regions 160-218 and 743-854. After two AZD1222 doses, both the breadth and the depth of spike-specific TCRs were significantly higher than at day 0 and than in MenACWY recipients. Conclusions about previously exposed vaccinees are limited, since just a handful of AZD1222 recipients were seropositive for SARS-CoV-2 at baseline. Participants were mostly white British and included more females than males, and it was suggested by the authors that clonal diversity may have been underestimated. Reportedly, close to half of the unique spike-specific TCRs recognized epitopes lying outside the regions that are mutated in the B.1.351 and B.1.1.7 variants.

The CDR3 regions of human TCRbeta chains were analyzed by immunosequencing. The study's processing was this. Repertoire TCRs were matched against a reference library of SARS-CoV-2-specific TCRs generated with the MIRA antigen-specificity platform. Breadth was defined as the fraction of unique TCRs that were SARS-CoV-2-associated. Depth was defined as the fraction of total T cells that were SARS-CoV-2-associated. Each spike-specific TCR was assigned to its reactive spike region and to a CD4 or CD8 class using the MIRA data. Log10-transformed breadth and depth values were compared by one-way ANOVA with Sidak's multiple comparisons tests. TCRdb mirrors the immuneACCESS table, restricted to in-frame sequences. Some clones are absent from its copies; in checked studies, under half trace to an unresolved V gene, and the reason for the others is unknown. D and trimming were read from the DNA, whereas the V and J calls and clone size are those reported in that table. This sample comprises 95,000 to 110,000 clones, 89% of them detected only once. Together, the top ten hold 15% to 20% of the sample.

Looking up the germline V gene yields CDR1 SGHDN and CDR2 FVKESK. V is clipped by 8 bases and J by 3 bases, and the sequence between their germline boundaries is 11 bases long. The CDR3 contains 12 residues, cysteine and phenylalanine counted. Just CDR3 DNA is preserved here, 36 bases in frame from base 1. This clone occurred once. What antigen it recognizes has not been identified. Base quality data are lacking; no much larger clone is found one base away. Specimen: peripheral blood, collected on day 0 of AZD1222 vaccination. The TCR originated in an adult in good health. The rearrangement combines TRBV14 with TRBJ2-7; the D gene is perhaps TRBD1, from 6 matching bases. The CDR3 sequence is CASAPGDYEQYF. The nucleotides are TGTGCCAGCGCCCCAGGGGACTACGAGCAGTACTTC.